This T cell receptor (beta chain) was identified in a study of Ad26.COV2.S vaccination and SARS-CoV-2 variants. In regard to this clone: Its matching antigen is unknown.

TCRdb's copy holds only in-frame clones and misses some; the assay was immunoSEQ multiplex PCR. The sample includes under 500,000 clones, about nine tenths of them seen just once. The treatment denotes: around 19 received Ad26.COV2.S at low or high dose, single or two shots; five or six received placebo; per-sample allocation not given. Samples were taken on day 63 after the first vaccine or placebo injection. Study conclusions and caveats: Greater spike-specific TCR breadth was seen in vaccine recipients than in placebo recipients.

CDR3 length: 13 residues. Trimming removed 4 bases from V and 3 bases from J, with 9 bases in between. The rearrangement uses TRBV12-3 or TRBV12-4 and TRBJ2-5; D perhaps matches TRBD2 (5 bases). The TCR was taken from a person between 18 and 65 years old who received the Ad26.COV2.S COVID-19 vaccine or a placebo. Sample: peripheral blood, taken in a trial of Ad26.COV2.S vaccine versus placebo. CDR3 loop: CASSWERKETQYF. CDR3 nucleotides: TGTGCCAGCAGTTGGGAGCGGAAAGAGACCCAGTACTTC.